The clone carrying this T cell receptor (beta chain) was seen just once. Its antigen is unknown. The record originates from a study of shared clonotypes between healthy human individuals. Assay used: immunoSEQ multiplex PCR; TCRdb lists only in-frame clones, some missing. The sample includes millions of clones, 90% to 95% of them seen just once. Points from the study as a whole: Clonotype sharing among donors, it was expected, would be affected by sequencing depth.

This sequence was found in a man aged 18 to 35 in good health. Sequencing was carried out using naive CD4+ T cells sorted from blood. Specified subset: CD45RA+ positively selected.

CDR3 region: CASKKRRGADTQYF. CDR3 nucleotides: TGTGCCAGCAAAAAACGGCGGGGGGCAGATACGCAGTATTTT. The chain carries TRBV28 and TRBJ2-3, with 8 bases aligning to TRBD2. Germline CDR1 MDHEN, CDR2 SYDVKM. V trimming: 7 bases; J trimming: 4 bases; junction bases outside the gene matches: 7. This CDR3 region has 14 residues.